The present T cell receptor beta chain was sequenced within a study of cytomegalovirus exposure and HLA in healthy donors. Study-wide findings and caveats: An analysis done earlier found most TCR beta V segments productive about 87% or about 30% of the time. Presence/absence comparisons presumed near-even sequencing depth among donors. Exclusion as indistinguishable affected some V segments, including TRBV6-2 and TRBV6-3. The authors listed 150 or so TCR beta chains as cytomegalovirus-associated.

V lost 5 bases to trimming and J lost 4 bases, with 14 bases between them. The CDR3 contains 14 residues. Per germline, CDR1 MNHEY and CDR2 SVGAGI. The PCR employed 60 Vbeta primers together with 13 Jbeta primers. Sequenced by immunoSEQ multiplex PCR; TCRdb stores in-frame clones only, minus some. The sample lists tens of thousands of clones; 50% were seen once. For this clone: What it recognizes is unknown.

The chain is built from TRBV6-5 and TRBJ1-2, with TRBD1 as a possible D gene (6 bases). The specimen sequenced was PBMCs. The TCR sequence derives from a human donor in good health. The CDR3 DNA sequence: TGTGCCAGCAGTGATGGGCAGGGGACCTATGGCTACACCTTC. As protein: CASSDGQGTYGYTF.